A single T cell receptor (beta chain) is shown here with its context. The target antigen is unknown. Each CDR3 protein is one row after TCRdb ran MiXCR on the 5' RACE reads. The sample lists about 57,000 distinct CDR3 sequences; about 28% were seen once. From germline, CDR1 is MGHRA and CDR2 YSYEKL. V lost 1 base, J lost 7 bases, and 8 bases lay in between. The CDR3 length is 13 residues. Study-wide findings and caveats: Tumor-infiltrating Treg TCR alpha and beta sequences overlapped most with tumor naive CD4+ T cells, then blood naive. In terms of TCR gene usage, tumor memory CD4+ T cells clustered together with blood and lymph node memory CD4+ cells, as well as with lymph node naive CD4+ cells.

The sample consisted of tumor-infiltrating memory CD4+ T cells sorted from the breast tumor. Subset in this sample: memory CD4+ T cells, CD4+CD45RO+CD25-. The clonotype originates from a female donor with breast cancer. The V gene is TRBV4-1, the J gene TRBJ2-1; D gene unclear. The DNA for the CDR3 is TGCGCCAGCAGCCAAGCAAGGGATAATGAGCAGTTCTTC. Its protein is CASSQARDNEQFF.